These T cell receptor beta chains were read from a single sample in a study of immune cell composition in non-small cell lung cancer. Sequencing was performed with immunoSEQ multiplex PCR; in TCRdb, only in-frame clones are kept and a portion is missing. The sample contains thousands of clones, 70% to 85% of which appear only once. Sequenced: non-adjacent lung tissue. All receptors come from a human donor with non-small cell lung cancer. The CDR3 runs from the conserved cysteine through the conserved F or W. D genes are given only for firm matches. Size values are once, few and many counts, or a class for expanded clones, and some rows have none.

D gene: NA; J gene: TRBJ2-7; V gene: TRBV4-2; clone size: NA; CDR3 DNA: TGTGCCAGCAGCCAAGAGGAGACAGGCTCCTACGAGCAGTACTTC; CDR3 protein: CASSQEETGSYEQYF
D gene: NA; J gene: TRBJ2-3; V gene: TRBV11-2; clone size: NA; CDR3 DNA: TGTGCCAGCAGCCCACTAGTTGATACGCAGTATTTT; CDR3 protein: CASSPLVDTQYF
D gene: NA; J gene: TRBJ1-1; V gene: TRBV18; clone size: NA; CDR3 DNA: TGTGCCAGCTCACCGTGGGAGGGGGTGAACACTGAAGCTTTCTTT; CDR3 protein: CASSPWEGVNTEAFF
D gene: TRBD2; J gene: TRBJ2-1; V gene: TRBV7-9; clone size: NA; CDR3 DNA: TGTGCCAGCAGCCCGACCGGGACTAGCGGGAGGTGGGGCTACAATGAGCAGTTCTTC; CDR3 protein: CASSPTGTSGRWGYNEQFF
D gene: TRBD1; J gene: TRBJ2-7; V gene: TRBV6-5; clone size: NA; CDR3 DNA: TGTGCCAGCAGTAACAGGGGCCACCCCTACGAGCAGTACTTC; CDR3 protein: CASSNRGHPYEQYF
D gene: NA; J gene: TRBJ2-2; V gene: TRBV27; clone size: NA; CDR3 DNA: TGTGCCAGCAGTTCAACCAGCTATGGGAGCGGGAACACCGGGGAGCTGTTTTTT; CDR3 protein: CASSSTSYGSGNTGELFF
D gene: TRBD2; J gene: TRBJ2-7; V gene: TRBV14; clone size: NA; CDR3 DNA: TGTGCCAGCAGTTATTATAGCGGGAGCTCCTACGAGCAGTACTTC; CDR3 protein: CASSYYSGSSYEQYF
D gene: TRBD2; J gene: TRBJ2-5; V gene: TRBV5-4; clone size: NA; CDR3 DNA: TGTGCCAGCAGCACCGGGACTAGCGGGAGGCTAGAGACCCAGTACTTC; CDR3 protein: CASSTGTSGRLETQYF
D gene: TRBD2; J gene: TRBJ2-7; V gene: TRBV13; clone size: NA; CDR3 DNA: TGTGCCAGCAGCCTCCCGGGCGGGAGCTACGAGCAGTACTTC; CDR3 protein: CASSLPGGSYEQYF
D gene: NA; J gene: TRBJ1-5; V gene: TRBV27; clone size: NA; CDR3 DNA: TGTGCCAGCAGTTTGGGAGGGGGGAGCAATCAGCCCCAGCATTTT; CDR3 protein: CASSLGGGSNQPQHF
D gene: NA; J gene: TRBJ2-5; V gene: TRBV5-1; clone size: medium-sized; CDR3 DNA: TGCGCCAGCAGCCCATATTCAGGAACGGAGACCCAGTACTTC; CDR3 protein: CASSPYSGTETQYF
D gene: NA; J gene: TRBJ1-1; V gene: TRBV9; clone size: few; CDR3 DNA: TGTGCCAGCAGCCCGACAGTGGGCCGAGAAGCTTTCTTT; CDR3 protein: CASSPTVGREAFF
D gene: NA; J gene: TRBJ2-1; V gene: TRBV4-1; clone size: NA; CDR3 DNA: TGCGCCAGCAGCCGCTTCTGGGCAGAGAGCTCCTACAATGAGCAGTTCTTC; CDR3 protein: CASSRFWAESSYNEQFF
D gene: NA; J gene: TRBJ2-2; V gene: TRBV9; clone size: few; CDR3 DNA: TGTGCCAGCAGCGTAGGGTCCACGAGGAGCGGGGAGCTGTTTTTT; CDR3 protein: CASSVGSTRSGELFF
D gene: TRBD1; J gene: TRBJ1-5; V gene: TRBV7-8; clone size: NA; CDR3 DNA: TGTGCCAGCAGCCATAGACAGGGTTGGCAGCCCCAGCATTTT; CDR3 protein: CASSHRQGWQPQHF
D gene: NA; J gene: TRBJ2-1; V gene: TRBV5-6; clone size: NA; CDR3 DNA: TGTGCCGGGGGCCGGCAGGGAGGGGATGAGCAGTTCTTC; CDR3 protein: CAGGRQGGDEQFF
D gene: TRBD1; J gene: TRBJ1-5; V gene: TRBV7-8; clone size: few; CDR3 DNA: TGTGCCAGCAGCTTTGGAGGGGACAGGCGCCTTCAGCCCCAGCATTTT; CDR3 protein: CASSFGGDRRLQPQHF
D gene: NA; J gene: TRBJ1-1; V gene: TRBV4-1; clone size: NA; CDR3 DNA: TGCGCCAGCAGCCCCTGGACAGCGGGGGGCACTGAAGCTTTCTTT; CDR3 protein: CASSPWTAGGTEAFF
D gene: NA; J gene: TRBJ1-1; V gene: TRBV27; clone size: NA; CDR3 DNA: TGTGCCAGCAGTTTATTTGGCGGACAACGGAACACTGAAGCTTTCTTT; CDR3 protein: CASSLFGGQRNTEAFF
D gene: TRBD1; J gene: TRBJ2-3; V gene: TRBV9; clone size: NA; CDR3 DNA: TGTGCCAGCAGCGTAGAGGGACAGGGTCTCAGCACAGATACGCAGTATTTT; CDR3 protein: CASSVEGQGLSTDTQYF
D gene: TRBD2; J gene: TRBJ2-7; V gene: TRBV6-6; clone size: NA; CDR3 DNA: TGTGCCAGCAGTCAAGGACTAGCGGGAGTCTACGAGCAGTACTTC; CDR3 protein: CASSQGLAGVYEQYF
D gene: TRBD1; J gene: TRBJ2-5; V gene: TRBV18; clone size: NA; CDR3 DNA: TGTGCCAGCTCACCAGCCCGGTCGACAGGGAAGGAGACCCAGTACTTC; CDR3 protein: CASSPARSTGKETQYF
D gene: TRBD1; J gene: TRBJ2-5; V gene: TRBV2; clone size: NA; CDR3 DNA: TGTGCCACCGACAGGGGAGTAGTAGAGTGGGAGACCCAGTACTTC; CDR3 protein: CATDRGVVEWETQYF
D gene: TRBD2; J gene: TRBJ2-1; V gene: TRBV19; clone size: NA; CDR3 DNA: TGTGCCAGTAAAAGGAGCGGGAGGCCTCAAGAAAACAATGAGCAGTTCTTC; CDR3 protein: CASKRSGRPQENNEQFF
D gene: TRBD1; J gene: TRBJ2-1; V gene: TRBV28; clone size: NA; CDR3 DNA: TGTGCCAGCAGTCCGCCCGGGACAGGGGTGGGTGAGCAGTTCTTC; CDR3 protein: CASSPPGTGVGEQFF
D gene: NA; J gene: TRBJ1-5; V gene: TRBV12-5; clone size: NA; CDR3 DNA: TGTGCTAGTGGTTTGGTGCCACACAATCAGCCCCAGCATTTT; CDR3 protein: CASGLVPHNQPQHF
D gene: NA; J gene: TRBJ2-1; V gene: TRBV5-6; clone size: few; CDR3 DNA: TGTGCCAGCAGCTGGGGGGAGGCCCGGGATGAGCAGTTCTTC; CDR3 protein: CASSWGEARDEQFF
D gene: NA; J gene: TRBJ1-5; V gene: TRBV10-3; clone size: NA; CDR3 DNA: TGTGCCATCAGTGAGTTAGGGGACAATCAGCCCCAGCATTTT; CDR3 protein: CAISELGDNQPQHF
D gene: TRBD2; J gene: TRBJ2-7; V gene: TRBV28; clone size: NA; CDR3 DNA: TGTGCCAGCAGTCGCCCTAAAAGCGGGAGGGCCGTAGTACACGAGCAGTACTTC; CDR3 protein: CASSRPKSGRAVVHEQYF
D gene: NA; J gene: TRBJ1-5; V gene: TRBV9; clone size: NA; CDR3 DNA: TGTGCCAGCAGCGTAGCTGTGGTGCAGGTGAGGGAGCATTTT; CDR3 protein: CASSVAVVQVREHF
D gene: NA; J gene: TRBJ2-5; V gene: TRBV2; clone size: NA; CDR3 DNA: TGTGCCAGCAGTGAAGGTTGGGCAGACCGGGCGGGGACCCAGTACTTC; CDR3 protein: CASSEGWADRAGTQYF
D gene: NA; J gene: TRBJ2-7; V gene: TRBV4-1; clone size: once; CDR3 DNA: TGCGCCAGCAGCCAAGGGTGGGGCGCAGGCCCCTACGAGCAGTACTTC; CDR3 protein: CASSQGWGAGPYEQYF
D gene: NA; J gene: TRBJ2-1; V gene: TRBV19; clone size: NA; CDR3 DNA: TGTGCCAGTAGTATAATTGGAGGCGGGGTTAATGAGCAGTTCTTC; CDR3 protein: CASSIIGGGVNEQFF
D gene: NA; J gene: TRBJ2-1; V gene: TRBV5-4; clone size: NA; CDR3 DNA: TGTGCCAGCAGCTCGAGCTCCTACAATGAGCAGTTCTTC; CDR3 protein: CASSSSSYNEQFF
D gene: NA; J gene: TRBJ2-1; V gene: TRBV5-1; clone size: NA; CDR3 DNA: TGCGCCAGCAGCTTACAGCGAAGGGGCAATGAGCAGTTCTTC; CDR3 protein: CASSLQRRGNEQFF
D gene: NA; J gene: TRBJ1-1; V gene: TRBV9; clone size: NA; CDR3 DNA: TGTGCCAGCAGCGTAACAGGGAGGAACACTGAAGCTTTCTTT; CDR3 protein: CASSVTGRNTEAFF
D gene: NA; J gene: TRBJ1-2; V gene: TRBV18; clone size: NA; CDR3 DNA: TGTGCCAGCTCACCCGGCCGGGTACCTAACTATGGCTACACCTTC; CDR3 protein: CASSPGRVPNYGYTF
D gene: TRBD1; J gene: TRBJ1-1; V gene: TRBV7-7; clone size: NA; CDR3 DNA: TGTGCCAGTTCACAGGGGCCGGGGACTGAAGCTTTCTTT; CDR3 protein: CASSQGPGTEAFF
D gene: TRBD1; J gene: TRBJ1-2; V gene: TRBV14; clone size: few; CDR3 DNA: TGTGCCAGCAGCTTGCGGACAGGGGGCGATGGCTACACCTTC; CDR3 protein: CASSLRTGGDGYTF
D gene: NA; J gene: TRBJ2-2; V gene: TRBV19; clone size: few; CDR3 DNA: TGTGCCAGTAGTATAGCAGTTCAGGGTACCGGGGAGCTGTTTTTT; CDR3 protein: CASSIAVQGTGELFF
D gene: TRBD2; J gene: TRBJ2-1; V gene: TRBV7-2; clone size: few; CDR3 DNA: TGTGCCAGCAGCTTAGTGACTAGCGGGAGGTCCTACAATGAGCAGTTCTTC; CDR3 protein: CASSLVTSGRSYNEQFF
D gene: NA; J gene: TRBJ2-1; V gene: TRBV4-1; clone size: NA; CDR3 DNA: TGCGCCAGCAGCCGGGAGGGGGAGTGGGATGAGCAGTTCTTC; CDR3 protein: CASSREGEWDEQFF
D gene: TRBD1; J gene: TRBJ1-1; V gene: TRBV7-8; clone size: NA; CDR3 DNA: TGTGCCAGCAGCTTCCCCGGGACAGGGGGCTCGAACACTGAAGCTTTCTTT; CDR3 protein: CASSFPGTGGSNTEAFF
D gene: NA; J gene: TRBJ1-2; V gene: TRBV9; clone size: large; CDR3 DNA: TGTGCCAGCAGCGCAACAGGGAACTATGGCTACACCTTC; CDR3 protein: CASSATGNYGYTF
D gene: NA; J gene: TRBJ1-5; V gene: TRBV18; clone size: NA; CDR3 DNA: TGTGCCAGCTCACCAGAGTCAGGGGGCAATCAGCCCCAGCATTTT; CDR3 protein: CASSPESGGNQPQHF
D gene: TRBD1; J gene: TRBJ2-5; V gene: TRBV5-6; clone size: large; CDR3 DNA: TGTGCCAGCAGCCAGGTTACAGGGGGCCGGACCCAGTACTTC; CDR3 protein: CASSQVTGGRTQYF
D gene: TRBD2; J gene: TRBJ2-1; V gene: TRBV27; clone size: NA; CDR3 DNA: TGTGCCAGCAGTTCCAAGTACCGACTAGCGGGTTACAATGAGCAGTTCTTC; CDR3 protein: CASSSKYRLAGYNEQFF
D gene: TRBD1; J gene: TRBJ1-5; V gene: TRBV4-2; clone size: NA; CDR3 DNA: TGTGCCAGCAGCCACCATACTGGGACAGGGAGCAATCAGCCCCAGCATTTT; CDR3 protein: CASSHHTGTGSNQPQHF
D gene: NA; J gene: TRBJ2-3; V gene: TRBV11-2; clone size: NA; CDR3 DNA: TGTGCCAGCAGCTTAGGAGGGGATACGCAGTATTTT; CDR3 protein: CASSLGGDTQYF
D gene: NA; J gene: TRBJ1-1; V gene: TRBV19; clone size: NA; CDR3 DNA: TGTGCCAGTAGTAGGAAACAGTCGAACACTGAAGCTTTCTTT; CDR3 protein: CASSRKQSNTEAFF
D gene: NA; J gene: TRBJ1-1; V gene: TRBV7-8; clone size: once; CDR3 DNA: TGTGCCAGCAGCCCGGGGGGCAGGGTCAGTGAAGCTTTCTTT; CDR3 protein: CASSPGGRVSEAFF
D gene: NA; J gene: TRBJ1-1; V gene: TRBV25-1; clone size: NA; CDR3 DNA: TGTGCCAGCAGTAGCCATTCCAACACTGAAGCTTTCTTT; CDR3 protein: CASSSHSNTEAFF